The entry that follows covers one T cell receptor beta chain sequence. Per germline, CDR1 ENHRY and CDR2 SYGVKD. This CDR3 has 13 residues. V gave up 5 bases and J gave up 5 bases, with 12 bases separating them. This specimen comes from a study of blood T cell repertoires in COVID-19. TCRdb keeps only in-frame clones here, not all; method: immunoSEQ multiplex PCR. The sample lists around 150,000 clones, approximately 86% occurring once. The V call is TRBV10-3, the J call TRBJ1-1; D perhaps matches TRBD1 (6 bases). Sequencing was carried out using peripheral blood. This sequence originates from an older woman with active or convalescent COVID-19. The CDR3 nucleotides are TGTGCCATCAGTCAGGGGTTGGGGACTGAAGCTTTCTTT. This gives the protein CAISQGLGTEAFF.